This T cell receptor (beta chain) appears in the sequencing data of a study of patients and donors after allogeneic stem cell transplantation. Trimming shortened V by 0 bases and J by 6 bases, and 27 bases separated the two germline ends. The CDR3 is made up of 19 amino acids. The germline gives CDR1 SGHDT, CDR2 YYEEEE. As concerns this clonotype: It may be a read error: a sequence one base away is much more abundant.

One entry per CDR3 protein results from TCRdb running MiXCR on the RT-PCR reads. The sample has fewer than 60,000 distinct CDR3 sequences, about 14% seen once; the top ten hold around a third. This TCR was sampled from a human donor who was either an allogeneic HSCT recipient or a stem cell or donor lymphocyte infusion donor (not recorded which). It is not recorded whose cells these are; they may come from a transplant donor. This rearrangement joins TRBV5-6 to TRBJ1-2; unclear D gene. Sequenced input: blood, either unsorted or a sorted T cell fraction (not recorded which). CDR3 DNA: TGTGCCAGCAGCTTGGATCCATCCCGAAATCCGAGGTACCCGCATGGCTACACCTTC. It specifies CASSLDPSRNPRYPHGYTF.